This entry concerns a single T cell receptor (beta chain). What it binds is unknown. All patients were mismatch repair deficient, assessed by either PCR or immunohistochemistry. The sample belongs to a study of PD-1 blockade in mismatch repair-deficient tumors. Study as a whole: All were previously treated, progressing patients with about 12 mismatch repair-deficient cancer types. Points from the study as a whole: Rapid post-treatment expansion, then contraction, generally preceding radiologic response, marked tumor-resident clones.

The germline CDR1 and CDR2 sequences are LNHDA and SQIVND (reference sequence). The CDR3 runs to 15 residues. After removal of 4 bases from V and 3 bases from J, the junction contained 6 bases not matched to a gene. TCRdb's copy holds only in-frame clones and misses some; the assay was immunoSEQ multiplex PCR. The table has under 50,000 clones, 77% seen once. Sequenced material: PBMCs, taken before pembrolizumab treatment. The genes are TRBV19 and TRBJ1-2, with 9 bases fitting TRBD1. The sequence was collected from an adult with mismatch repair-deficient cancer. CDR3 sequence reads: CASSTGTGQHYGYTF. In DNA form, the CDR3 reads TGTGCCAGTAGTACAGGGACAGGGCAACACTATGGCTACACCTTC.